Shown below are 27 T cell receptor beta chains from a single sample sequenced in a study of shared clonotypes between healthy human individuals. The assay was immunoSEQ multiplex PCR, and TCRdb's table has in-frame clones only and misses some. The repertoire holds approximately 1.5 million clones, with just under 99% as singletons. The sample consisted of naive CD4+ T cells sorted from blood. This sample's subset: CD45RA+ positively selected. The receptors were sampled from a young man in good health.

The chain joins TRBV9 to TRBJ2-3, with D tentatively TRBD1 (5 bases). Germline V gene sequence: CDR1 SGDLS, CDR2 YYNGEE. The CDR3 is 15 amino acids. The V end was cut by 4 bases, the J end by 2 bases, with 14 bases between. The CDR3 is CASSPRPGITDTQYF. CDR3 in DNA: TGTGCCAGCAGCCCAAGACCAGGGATCACAGATACGCAGTATTTT.

CDR3 amino acids: CSVHPLAGPLYSNQPQHF. The CDR3, as DNA: TGCAGCGTCCACCCCTTAGCAGGGCCCCTTTATAGCAATCAGCCCCAGCATTTT. The chain uses TRBV29-1 and TRBJ1-5; a weak D match, TRBD1 (5 bases). The CDR3 consists of 18 residues. Germline-derived CDR1 and CDR2 are SQVTM and ANQGSEA. Trimming left V 6 bases short and J 0 bases short, with 24 bases between.

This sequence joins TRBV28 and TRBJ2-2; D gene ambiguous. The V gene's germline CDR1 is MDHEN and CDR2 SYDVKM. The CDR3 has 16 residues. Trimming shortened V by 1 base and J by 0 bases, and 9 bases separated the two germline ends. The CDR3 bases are TGTGCCAGCAGTTTATACGTAGGCGCGAACACCGGGGAGCTGTTTTTT. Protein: CASSLYVGANTGELFF.

CDR3 in amino acids: CASSQDERAYSYEQYF. The DNA of the CDR3 is TGCGCCAGCAGCCAAGATGAGCGGGCGTACTCCTACGAGCAGTACTTC. The rearrangement joins TRBV4-1 to TRBJ2-7; perhaps TRBD2 as D (6 bases). The V gene lost 0 bases and the J gene lost 0 bases, with 12 bases spanning the gap. The CDR3 is made up of 16 amino acids. Germline assignment: CDR1 MGHRA and CDR2 YSYEKL.

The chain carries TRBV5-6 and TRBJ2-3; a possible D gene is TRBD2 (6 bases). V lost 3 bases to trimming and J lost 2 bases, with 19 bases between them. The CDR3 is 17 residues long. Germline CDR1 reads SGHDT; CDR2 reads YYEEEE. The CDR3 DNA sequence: TGTGCCAGCAGCTACTTGGGCACGGGAGCGGTCACAGATACGCAGTATTTT. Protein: CASSYLGTGAVTDTQYF. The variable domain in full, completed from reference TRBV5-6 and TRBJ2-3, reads DAGVTQSPTHLIKTRGQQVTLRCSPKSGHDTVSWYQQALGQGPQFIFQYYEEEERQRGNFPDRFSGHQFPNYSSELNVNALLLGDSALYLCASSYLGTGAVTDTQYFGPGTRLTVL.

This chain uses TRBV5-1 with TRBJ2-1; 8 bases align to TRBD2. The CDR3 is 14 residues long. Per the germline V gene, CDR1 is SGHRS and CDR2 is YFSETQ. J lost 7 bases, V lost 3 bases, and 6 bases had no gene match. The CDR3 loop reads CASSSGGVENEQFF. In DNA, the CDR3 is TGCGCCAGCAGCTCGGGAGGGGTTGAGAATGAGCAGTTCTTC.

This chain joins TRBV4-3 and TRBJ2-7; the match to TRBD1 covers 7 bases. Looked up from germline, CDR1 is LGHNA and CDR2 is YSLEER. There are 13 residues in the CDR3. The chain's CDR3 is CASSPHLRDSLSV. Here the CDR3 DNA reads TGCGCCAGCAGCCCCCACCTTCGGGACAGTCTTTCGGTC.

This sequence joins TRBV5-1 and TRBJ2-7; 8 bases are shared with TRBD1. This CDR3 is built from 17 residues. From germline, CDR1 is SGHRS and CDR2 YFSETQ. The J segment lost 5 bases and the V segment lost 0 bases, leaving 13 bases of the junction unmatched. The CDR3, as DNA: TGCGCCAGCAGCTTGGCGGCCTCTCCAGGGGGCAGGGACGAGCAGTACTTC. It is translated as CASSLAASPGGRDEQYF.

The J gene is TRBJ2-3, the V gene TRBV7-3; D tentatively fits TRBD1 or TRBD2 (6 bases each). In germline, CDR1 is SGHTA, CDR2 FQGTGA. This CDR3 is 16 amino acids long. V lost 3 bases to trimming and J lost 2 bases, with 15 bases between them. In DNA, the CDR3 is TGTGCCAGCAGCTTTATACCTGGGGGGCCCACAGATACGCAGTATTTT. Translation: CASSFIPGGPTDTQYF.

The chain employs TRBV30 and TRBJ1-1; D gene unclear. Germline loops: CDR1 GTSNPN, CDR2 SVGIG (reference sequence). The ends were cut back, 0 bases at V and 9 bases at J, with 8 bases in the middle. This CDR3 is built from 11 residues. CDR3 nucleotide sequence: TGTGCCTGGAGTGTACTGGGCAAAGCTTTCTTT. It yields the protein CAWSVLGKAFF.

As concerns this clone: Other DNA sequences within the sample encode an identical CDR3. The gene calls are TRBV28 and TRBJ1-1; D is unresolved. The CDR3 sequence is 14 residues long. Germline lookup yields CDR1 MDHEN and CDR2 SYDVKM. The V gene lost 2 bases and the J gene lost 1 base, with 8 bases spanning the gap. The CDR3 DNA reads TGTGCCAGCAGTTTACGGCAAACGAACACTGAAGCTTTCTTT. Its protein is CASSLRQTNTEAFF.

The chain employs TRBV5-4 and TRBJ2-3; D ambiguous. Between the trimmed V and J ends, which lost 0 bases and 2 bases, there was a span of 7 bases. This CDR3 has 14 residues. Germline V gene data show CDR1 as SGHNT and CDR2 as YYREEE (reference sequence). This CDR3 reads CASSLDKNTDTQYF. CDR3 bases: TGTGCCAGCAGCTTGGACAAAAACACAGATACGCAGTATTTT.

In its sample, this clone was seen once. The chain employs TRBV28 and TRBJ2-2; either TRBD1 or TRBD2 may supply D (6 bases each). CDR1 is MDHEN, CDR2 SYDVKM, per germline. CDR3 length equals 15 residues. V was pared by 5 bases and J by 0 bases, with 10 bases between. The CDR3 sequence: CASSRRGANTGELFF. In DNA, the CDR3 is TGTGCCAGCAGTCGAAGGGGGGCGAACACCGGGGAGCTGTTTTTT.

CDR3 bases: TGCGCCAGCAACTCCGGGACTAGCGCGAATGAGCAGTTCTTC. It codes for CASNSGTSANEQFF. V usage is TRBV5-1 and J usage is TRBJ2-1; TRBD2 matches at 10 bases. Germline assignment: CDR1 SGHRS and CDR2 YFSETQ. With V trimmed by 6 bases and J by 7 bases, 7 bases remained unmatched. This CDR3 is built from 14 residues.

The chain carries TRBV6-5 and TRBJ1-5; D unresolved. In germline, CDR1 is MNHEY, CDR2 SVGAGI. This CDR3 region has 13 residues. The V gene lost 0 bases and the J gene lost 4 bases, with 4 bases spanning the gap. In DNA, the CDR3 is TGTGCCAGCAGTTACTCGAAGAATCAGCCCCAGCATTTT. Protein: CASSYSKNQPQHF.

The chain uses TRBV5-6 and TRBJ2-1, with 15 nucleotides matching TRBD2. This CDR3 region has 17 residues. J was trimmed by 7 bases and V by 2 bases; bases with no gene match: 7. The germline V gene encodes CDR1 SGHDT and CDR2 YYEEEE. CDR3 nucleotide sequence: TGTGCCAGCAGCTTACTCCCCGGGACTAGCGGGAGGAATGAGCAGTTCTTC. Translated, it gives CASSLLPGTSGRNEQFF.

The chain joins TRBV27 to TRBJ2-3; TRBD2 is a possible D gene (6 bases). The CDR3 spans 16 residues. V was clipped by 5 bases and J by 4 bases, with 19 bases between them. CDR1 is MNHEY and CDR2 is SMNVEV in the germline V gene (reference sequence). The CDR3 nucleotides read TGTGCCAGCAGTCCCTACCGGAGGGCCGAAGCAGATACGCAGTATTTT. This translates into CASSPYRRAEADTQYF.

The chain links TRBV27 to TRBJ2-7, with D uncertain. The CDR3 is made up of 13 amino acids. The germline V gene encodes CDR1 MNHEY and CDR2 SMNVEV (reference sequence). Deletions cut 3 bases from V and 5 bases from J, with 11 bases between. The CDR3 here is CASSFSGLDEQYF. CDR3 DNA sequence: TGTGCCAGCAGTTTTTCGGGCCTGGACGAGCAGTACTTC.

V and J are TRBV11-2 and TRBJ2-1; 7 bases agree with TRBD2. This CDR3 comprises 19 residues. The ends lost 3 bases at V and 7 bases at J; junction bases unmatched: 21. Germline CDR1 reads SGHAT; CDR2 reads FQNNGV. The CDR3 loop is CASSFYQSLGGSKANEQFF. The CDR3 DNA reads TGTGCCAGCAGCTTTTACCAATCCCTGGGCGGGAGTAAGGCTAATGAGCAGTTCTTC.

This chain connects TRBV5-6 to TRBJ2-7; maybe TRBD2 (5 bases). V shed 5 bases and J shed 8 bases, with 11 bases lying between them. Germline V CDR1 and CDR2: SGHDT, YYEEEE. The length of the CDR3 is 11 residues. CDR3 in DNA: TGTGCCAGCAGTTATCTAGCAAAGCAGTACTTC. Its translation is CASSYLAKQYF.

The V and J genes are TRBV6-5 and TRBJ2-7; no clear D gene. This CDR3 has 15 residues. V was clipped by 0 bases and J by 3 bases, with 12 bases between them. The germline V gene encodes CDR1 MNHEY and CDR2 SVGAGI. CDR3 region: CASSYSSTIVYEQYF. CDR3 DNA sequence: TGTGCCAGCAGTTACTCTTCAACCATAGTCTACGAGCAGTACTTC.

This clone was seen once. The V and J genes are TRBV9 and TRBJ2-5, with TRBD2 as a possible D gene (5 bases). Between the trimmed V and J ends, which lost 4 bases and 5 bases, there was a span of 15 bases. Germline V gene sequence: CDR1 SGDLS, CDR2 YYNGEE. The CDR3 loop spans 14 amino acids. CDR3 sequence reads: CASSPKLVDETQYF. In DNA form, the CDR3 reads TGTGCCAGCAGCCCTAAACTAGTTGACGAGACCCAGTACTTC.

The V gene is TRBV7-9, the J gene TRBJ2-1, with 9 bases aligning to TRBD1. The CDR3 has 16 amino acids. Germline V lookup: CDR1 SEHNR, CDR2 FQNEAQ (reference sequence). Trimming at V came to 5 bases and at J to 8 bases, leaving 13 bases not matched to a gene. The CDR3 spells CASSRGLDRGFYEQFF. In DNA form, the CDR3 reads TGTGCCAGCAGCCGAGGCCTGGACAGGGGCTTCTATGAGCAGTTCTTC.

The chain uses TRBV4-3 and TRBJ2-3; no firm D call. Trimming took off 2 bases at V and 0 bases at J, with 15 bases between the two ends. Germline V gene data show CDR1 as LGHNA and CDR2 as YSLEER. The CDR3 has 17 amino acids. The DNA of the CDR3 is TGCGCCAGCAGCCAACTAGTGGGCAGGCCTAGCACAGATACGCAGTATTTT. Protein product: CASSQLVGRPSTDTQYF.

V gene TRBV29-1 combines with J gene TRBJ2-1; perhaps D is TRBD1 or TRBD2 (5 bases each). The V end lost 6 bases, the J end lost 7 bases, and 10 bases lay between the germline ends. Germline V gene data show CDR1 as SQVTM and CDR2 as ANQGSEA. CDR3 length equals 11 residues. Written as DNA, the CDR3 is TGCAGCGTGGGGACGTGGAATGAGCAGTTCTTC. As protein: CSVGTWNEQFF.

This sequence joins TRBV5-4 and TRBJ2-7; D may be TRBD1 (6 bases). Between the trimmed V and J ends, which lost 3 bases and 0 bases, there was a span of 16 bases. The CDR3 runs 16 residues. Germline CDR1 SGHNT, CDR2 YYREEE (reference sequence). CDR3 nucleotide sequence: TGTGCCAGCAGCTCCCCGGACAGCAGGAGCTCCTACGAGCAGTACTTC. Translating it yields CASSSPDSRSSYEQYF.

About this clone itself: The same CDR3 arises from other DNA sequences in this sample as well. In DNA form, the CDR3 reads TGTGCCAGCAGCCCCGGGACGGGCTCCTACAATGAGCAGTTCTTC. Amino acid sequence: CASSPGTGSYNEQFF. The J gene is TRBJ2-1, the V gene TRBV9; the D gene could be TRBD1 or TRBD2 (5 bases each). Germline CDR1 SGDLS, CDR2 YYNGEE. This CDR3 is 15 amino acids long. V lost 4 bases to trimming and J lost 0 bases, with 11 bases between them.